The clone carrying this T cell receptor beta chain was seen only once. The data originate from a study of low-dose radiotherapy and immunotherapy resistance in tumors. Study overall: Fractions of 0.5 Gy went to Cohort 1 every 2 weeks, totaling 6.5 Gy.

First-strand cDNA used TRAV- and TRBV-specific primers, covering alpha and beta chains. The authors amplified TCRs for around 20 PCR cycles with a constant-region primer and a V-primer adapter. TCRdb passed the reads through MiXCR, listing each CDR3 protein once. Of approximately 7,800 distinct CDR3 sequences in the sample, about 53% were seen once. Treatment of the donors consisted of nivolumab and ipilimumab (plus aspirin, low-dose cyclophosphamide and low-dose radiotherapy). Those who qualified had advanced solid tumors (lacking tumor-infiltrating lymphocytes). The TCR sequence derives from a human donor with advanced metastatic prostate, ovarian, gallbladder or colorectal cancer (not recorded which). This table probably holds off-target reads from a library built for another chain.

In DNA form, the CDR3 reads TGTGCCAGCAGGAGCGACATGGACTACACTGAAGCTTTCTTT. The encoded protein is CASRSDMDYTEAFF. This chain links TRBV7-3 with TRBJ1-1; D is ambiguous. V lost 6 bases and J lost 3, with 14 bases in between. The CDR3 length is 14 residues. Germline V CDR1 and CDR2: SGHTA, FQGTGA.